This T cell receptor beta chain was identified in a study of blood T cell repertoires in COVID-19. Study context: PBMCs, B-cell-depleted T cells, or T cells were the source of the cDNA or gDNA that made up the material.

This CDR3 has 15 amino acids. V lost 0 bases and J 2 bases, leaving 11 bases between the germline ends. CDR1 is MGHRA, CDR2 YSYEKL, per germline. The study assigned cohorts using participant-reported clinical history. Clones were sequenced by immunoSEQ multiplex PCR, and TCRdb holds only the in-frame ones, with some missing. In the table there are hundreds of thousands of clones, roughly 85% of which are singletons. Sequenced material: PBMCs or T cells enriched from blood (not recorded which). The TCR comes from a woman aged 40-49 years who had recovered from COVID-19. The chain uses TRBV4-1 and TRBJ2-7; a possible D gene is TRBD1 (6 bases). The CDR3 region is CASSQDPGVTYEQYF. The CDR3 nucleotides read TGCGCCAGCAGCCAAGATCCAGGGGTCACCTACGAGCAGTACTTC.